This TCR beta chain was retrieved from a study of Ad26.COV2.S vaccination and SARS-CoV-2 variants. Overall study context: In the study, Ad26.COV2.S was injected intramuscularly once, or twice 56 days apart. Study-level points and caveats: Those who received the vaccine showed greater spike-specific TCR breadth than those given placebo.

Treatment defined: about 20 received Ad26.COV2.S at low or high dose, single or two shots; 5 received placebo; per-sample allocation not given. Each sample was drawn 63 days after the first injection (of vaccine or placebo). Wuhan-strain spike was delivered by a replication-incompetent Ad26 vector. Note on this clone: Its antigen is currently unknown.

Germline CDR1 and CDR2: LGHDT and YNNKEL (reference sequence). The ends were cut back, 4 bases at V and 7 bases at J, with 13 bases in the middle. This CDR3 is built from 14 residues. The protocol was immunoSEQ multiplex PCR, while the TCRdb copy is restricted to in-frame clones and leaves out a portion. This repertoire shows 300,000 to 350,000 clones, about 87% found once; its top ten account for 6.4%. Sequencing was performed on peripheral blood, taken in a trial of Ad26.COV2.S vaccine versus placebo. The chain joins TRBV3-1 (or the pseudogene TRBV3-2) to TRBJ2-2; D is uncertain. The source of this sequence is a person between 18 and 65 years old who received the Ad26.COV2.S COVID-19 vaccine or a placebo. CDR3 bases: TGTGCCAGCAGCCGCCGAGTCCCCGGCGGGGAGCTGTTTTTT. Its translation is CASSRRVPGGELFF.